Shown below are 27 T cell receptor beta chains from a single sample sequenced in a study of radiotherapy plus CTLA-4 blockade in lung cancer. The protocol was immunoSEQ multiplex PCR, while the TCRdb copy is restricted to in-frame clones and leaves out a portion. The profile shows around 110,000 clones, more than 75% of them singletons. The sequences come from peripheral blood, collected from a patient treated with radiotherapy plus ipilimumab. These receptors all come from a human donor with non-small cell lung cancer that progressed on radiotherapy plus ipilimumab. Some clones in this sample may be carry-over from other donors' samples.

This rearrangement joins TRBV2 to TRBJ1-6; D is undetermined. Germline V CDR1 and CDR2: SNHLY, FYNNEI. The CDR3 runs to 15 residues. The germline V and J ends were trimmed by 2 bases and 2 bases, with 7 bases remaining between them. CDR3 nucleotide sequence: TGTGCCAGCAGTGAAACTCGTCCCTATAATTCACCCCTCCACTTT. Amino acids: CASSETRPYNSPLHF.

This sequence joins TRBV28 and TRBJ1-5, with 7 bases that match TRBD1. The trim removed 2 bases at V and 5 bases at J, leaving 15 bases unmatched. Germline V CDR1 and CDR2: MDHEN, SYDVKM. The CDR3 runs to 18 residues. This chain's CDR3 is CASSLGGGLQGRYQPQHF. CDR3 bases: TGTGCCAGCAGTTTAGGAGGGGGCCTCCAGGGTCGTTATCAGCCCCAGCATTTT.

V is TRBV15 and J is TRBJ1-2; TRBD1 matches at 7 bases. V gave up 3 bases and J gave up 6 bases; unmatched junction bases: 7. The germline gives CDR1 LNHNV, CDR2 YYDKDF (reference sequence). The CDR3 is 14 amino acids. In nucleotides, the CDR3 is TGTGCCACCAGCAGGAACGACAGGGCGGATGGCTACACCTTC. Translation gives CATSRNDRADGYTF.

The chain uses TRBV6-5 and TRBJ1-1, with TRBD1 matching 9 bases. Losses at the gene ends were 0 bases for V and 11 bases for J; bases not matched to a gene: 1. The CDR3 length is 12 residues. Germline-derived CDR1 and CDR2 are MNHEY and SVGAGI. As DNA, the CDR3 is TGTGCCAGCAGTTACTCCGGGACAGGGGCTTTCTTT. It translates to CASSYSGTGAFF.

This chain connects TRBV9 to TRBJ1-2; D perhaps matches TRBD1 (5 bases). Germline lookup yields CDR1 SGDLS and CDR2 YYNGEE. Trimming pared 4 bases from V and 9 bases from J, leaving 16 bases between. The length of the CDR3 is 13 residues. CDR3 protein: CASSPGGGVSYTF. The CDR3 DNA is TGTGCCAGCAGCCCGGGTGGGGGAGTCAGCTACACCTTC. Supplemented by reference TRBV9 and TRBJ1-2, the full variable domain reads DSGVTQTPKHLITATGQRVTLRCSPRSGDLSVYWYQQSLDQGLQFLIQYYNGEERAKGNILERFSAQQFPDLHSELNLSSLELGDSALYFCASSPGGGVSYTFGSGTRLTVV.

The chain has TRBV30 and TRBJ2-3; 9 bases fit TRBD2. Germline CDR1 is GTSNPN and CDR2 is SVGIG (reference sequence). The CDR3 is made up of 15 amino acids. The V gene end was trimmed by 1 base and the J gene end by 1 base; junction bases not matched to a gene: 3. The CDR3 sequence is CAWSAASGGTDTQYF. The DNA for the CDR3 is TGTGCCTGGAGTGCGGCTAGCGGGGGCACAGATACGCAGTATTTT.

The chain carries TRBV15 and TRBJ2-5; D not certain. The CDR3 runs to 15 residues. Germline lookup yields CDR1 LNHNV and CDR2 YYDKDF (reference sequence). The V gene lost 5 bases and the J gene lost 2 bases, with 15 bases spanning the gap. As DNA, the CDR3 is TGTGCCACCAGCCCCTGGCCGGCTTTTCAAGAGACCCAGTACTTC. Translation gives CATSPWPAFQETQYF.

The J gene is TRBJ1-5, the V gene TRBV6-1; D is perhaps TRBD1 (5 bases). The CDR3 covers 17 residues. Trimming pared 2 bases from V and 0 bases from J, leaving 14 bases between. In germline, CDR1 is MNHNS, CDR2 SASEGT. Written as DNA, the CDR3 is TGTGCCAGCAGTGAACAAGGACACCGCGATAGCAATCAGCCCCAGCATTTT. Translating gives CASSEQGHRDSNQPQHF.

This clone was recorded once. The V call is TRBV9, the J call TRBJ1-1, with D uncertain. The CDR3 covers 16 residues. CDR1 SGDLS and CDR2 YYNGEE come from the germline V gene. V lost 0 bases, J lost 1 base, and 13 bases lay in between. The CDR3 sequence: CASSVGSKGQNTEAFF. The CDR3 DNA reads as TGTGCCAGCAGCGTAGGAAGCAAAGGGCAGAACACTGAAGCTTTCTTT. The entire variable domain, with the rest obtained from reference TRBV9 and TRBJ1-1, is as follows: DSGVTQTPKHLITATGQRVTLRCSPRSGDLSVYWYQQSLDQGLQFLIQYYNGEERAKGNILERFSAQQFPDLHSELNLSSLELGDSALYFCASSVGSKGQNTEAFFGQGTRLTVV.

The V and J genes are TRBV19 and TRBJ1-5, with a tentative D call TRBD1 (6 bases). Germline values: CDR1 LNHDA, CDR2 SQIVND (reference sequence). The CDR3 is 18 amino acids. V gave up 3 bases and J gave up 1 base, with 19 bases separating them. The DNA of the CDR3 is TGTGCCAGTAGTATCGACATACGGGACATACTAAGCAATCAGCCCCAGCATTTT. It encodes CASSIDIRDILSNQPQHF.

The chain couples TRBV5-5 to TRBJ1-4; 9 positions agree with TRBD1. CDR3 size: 15 residues. V lost 9 bases to trimming and J lost 0 bases; unmatched junction nucleotides: 6. CDR1 and CDR2 from the germline V gene are SGHKS and YYEKEE (reference sequence). CDR3 DNA: TGTGCCACCGACAGGGGGGAGACAACTAATGAAAAACTGTTTTTT. Translating it yields CATDRGETTNEKLFF.

The chain recombines TRBV5-1 with TRBJ2-7; D remains unclear. The germline gives CDR1 SGHRS, CDR2 YFSETQ. The germline V and J ends were trimmed by 4 bases and 0 bases, with 14 bases remaining between them. The CDR3 extends over 15 amino acids. The CDR3 region is CASSRAAVSSYEQYF. The CDR3 DNA sequence: TGCGCCAGCAGCCGGGCGGCAGTTAGCTCCTACGAGCAGTACTTC. Full variable domain (remainder filled in from reference TRBV5-1 and TRBJ2-7): KAGVTQTPRYLIKTRGQQVTLSCSPISGHRSVSWYQQTPGQGLQFLFEYFSETQRNKGNFPGRFSGRQFSNSRSEMNVSTLELGDSALYLCASSRAAVSSYEQYFGPGTRLTVT.

The chain recombines TRBV28 with TRBJ2-3, with D perhaps matching TRBD1 (5 bases). This CDR3 spans 13 amino acids. CDR1 MDHEN and CDR2 SYDVKM come from the germline V gene. V was trimmed by 2 bases and J by 10 bases, leaving 13 bases between them. The CDR3 bases are TGTGCCAGCAGTTTACCAGGGATCGGTGCGCAGTATTTT. Translating it yields CASSLPGIGAQYF.

This sequence joins TRBV2 and TRBJ2-3; the D gene could be TRBD1 or TRBD2 (5 bases each). Germline values: CDR1 SNHLY, CDR2 FYNNEI. The ends were cut back, 2 bases at V and 8 bases at J, with 17 bases in the middle. The CDR3 consists of 15 residues. CDR3 region: CASSEMGRGLSTQYF. In DNA form, the CDR3 reads TGTGCCAGCAGTGAAATGGGACGAGGACTTTCTACGCAGTATTTT.

Notes on this clone: The same CDR3 also results from other DNA sequences found in this sample. As DNA, the CDR3 is TGTGCCAGCAGTGAACAGGGACGGGGGGAGACCCAGTACTTC. Its protein product is CASSEQGRGETQYF. The rearrangement links TRBV2 to TRBJ2-5; a possible D gene is TRBD2 (6 bases). Trimming cost V 2 bases and J 5 bases, with 12 bases left between them. CDR1 and CDR2 from the germline V gene are SNHLY and FYNNEI. The CDR3 contains 14 residues.

This chain connects TRBV5-1 to TRBJ2-7; D is undetermined. The germline gives CDR1 SGHRS, CDR2 YFSETQ. V was cut by 0 bases and J by 5 bases, with 21 bases left in between. The CDR3 consists of 17 residues. The CDR3 reads CASSLGGPLGSQDEQYF. CDR3 bases: TGCGCCAGCAGCTTGGGTGGGCCCCTGGGCTCTCAGGACGAGCAGTACTTC.

The rearrangement links TRBV2 to TRBJ1-1; possible D gene TRBD1, 6 bases. Trimming removed 1 base at V and 7 bases at J, with 13 bases between. This CDR3 has 14 amino acids. CDR1 and CDR2 (germline): SNHLY, FYNNEI. CDR3 in amino acids: CASSEGGAFGEAFF. DNA of the CDR3: TGTGCCAGCAGTGAAGGGGGGGCTTTTGGTGAAGCTTTCTTT.

This clone was seen just once. This sequence joins TRBV5-4 and TRBJ1-4, with D perhaps matching TRBD1 (6 bases). Per the germline V gene, CDR1 is SGHNT and CDR2 is YYREEE (reference sequence). V lost 4 bases, J lost 7 bases, and 23 bases lay in between. The CDR3 covers 17 residues. CDR3 nucleotides: TGTGCCAGCAGCATTGGCCAGGGGCCACAAGTGGGTGAAAAACTGTTTTTT. It codes for CASSIGQGPQVGEKLFF.

This clone was detected only a few times. V is TRBV21-1 and J is TRBJ1-1; TRBD1, the D gene given by the table, was not confirmed from the DNA. TRBV21-1 is given as a pseudogene. The CDR3 runs 14 residues. The CDR3 DNA reads as TGTGCCAGCAGCAAGGACAGGGGGCACACTGAAGCTTTCTTT. Translation: CASSKDRGHTEAFF.

The chain joins TRBV29-1 to TRBJ2-1; no definite D call. V shed 2 bases and J shed 8 bases, with 10 bases lying between them. This CDR3 is 12 amino acids long. CDR1 and CDR2 from the germline V gene are SQVTM and ANQGSEA. The CDR3 protein is CSVEKERDEQFF. In DNA form, the CDR3 reads TGCAGCGTTGAAAAAGAACGGGATGAGCAGTTCTTC.

This clone has only one observation. This chain uses TRBV5-1 with TRBJ2-3; 8 nucleotides agree with TRBD1. Trimming took 6 bases from V and 0 from J; bases not matched to a gene: 6. The CDR3 has 15 residues. The V gene's germline CDR1 is SGHRS and CDR2 YFSETQ. The CDR3 here is CASKDRTGSTDTQYF. CDR3 in DNA: TGCGCCAGCAAGGATCGGACAGGGAGCACAGATACGCAGTATTTT.

This clone was counted between two and nine times. The genes are TRBV7-9 and TRBJ1-3; D remains unclear. The CDR3 runs to 13 residues. From germline, CDR1 is SEHNR and CDR2 FQNEAQ (reference sequence). Trimming removed 7 bases at V and 0 bases at J, with 7 bases between. The CDR3 bases are TGTGCCAGCATCAACAGCTCTGGAAACACCATATATTTT. Translation: CASINSSGNTIYF.

The genes are TRBV18 and TRBJ2-2, with D hard to call. Between the trimmed V and J ends, which lost 1 base and 2 bases, there was a span of 11 bases. This CDR3 contains 16 residues. CDR1 is KGHSH, CDR2 LQKENI, per germline. The CDR3 region is CASSPRSGVNTGELFF. CDR3 nucleotides: TGTGCCAGCTCACCACGGTCTGGGGTTAACACCGGGGAGCTGTTTTTT.

The V and J genes are TRBV9 and TRBJ2-7; possibly TRBD2 for D (6 bases). Germline-derived CDR1 and CDR2 are SGDLS and YYNGEE. The V end lost 0 bases, the J end lost 6 bases, and 10 bases lay between the germline ends. This CDR3 contains 13 residues. This CDR3 is CASSVVLGGEQYF. The CDR3, as DNA: TGTGCCAGCAGCGTAGTTCTGGGGGGCGAGCAGTACTTC.

The rearrangement uses TRBV29-1 and TRBJ1-1; no clear D. The CDR3 extends over 11 amino acids. V was shortened by 7 bases and J by 0 bases, with 6 bases between the two germline ends. From germline, CDR1 is SQVTM and CDR2 ANQGSEA. Written as DNA, the CDR3 is TGCAGCGGATTTTTGAACACTGAAGCTTTCTTT. This codes for CSGFLNTEAFF.

The rearrangement uses TRBV19 and TRBJ1-1; no reliable D call. Trimming stripped 3 bases from V and 1 base from J, with 9 bases between. The germline V gene encodes CDR1 LNHDA and CDR2 SQIVND (reference sequence). The CDR3 is 14 residues long. This chain's CDR3 is CASSMTIRNTEAFF. In DNA form, the CDR3 reads TGTGCCAGTAGTATGACGATTAGGAACACTGAAGCTTTCTTT.

The chain employs TRBV7-2 and TRBJ1-5; 10 nucleotides match TRBD1. Germline V lookup: CDR1 SGHTA, CDR2 FQGNSA. V shed 4 bases and J 4 bases; nucleotides not matched to a gene: 4. This CDR3 contains 15 residues. CDR3 region: CASSSWDRGNQPQHF. The CDR3 DNA is TGTGCCAGCAGCTCCTGGGACAGGGGAAATCAGCCCCAGCATTTT.